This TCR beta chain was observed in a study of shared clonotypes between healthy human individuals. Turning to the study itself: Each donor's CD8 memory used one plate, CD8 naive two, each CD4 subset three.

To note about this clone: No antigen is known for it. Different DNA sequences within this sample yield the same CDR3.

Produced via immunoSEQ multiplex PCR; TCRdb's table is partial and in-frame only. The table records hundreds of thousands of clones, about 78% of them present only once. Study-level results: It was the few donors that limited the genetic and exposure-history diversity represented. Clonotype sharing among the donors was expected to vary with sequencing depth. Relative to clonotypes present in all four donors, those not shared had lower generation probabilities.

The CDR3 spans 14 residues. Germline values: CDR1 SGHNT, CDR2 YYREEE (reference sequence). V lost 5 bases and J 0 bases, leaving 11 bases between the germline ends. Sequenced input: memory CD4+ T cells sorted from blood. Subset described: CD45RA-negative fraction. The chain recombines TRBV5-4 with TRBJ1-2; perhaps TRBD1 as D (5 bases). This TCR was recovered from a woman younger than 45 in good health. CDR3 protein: CASSPGGANYGYTF. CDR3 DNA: TGTGCCAGCAGTCCCGGGGGGGCTAACTATGGCTACACCTTC.